This record looks at one TCR beta chain sequence and its context. Time point described: pre-treatment baseline. At 12 weeks after first infusion, RECIST 1.1 defined response for most patients. The assay was immunoSEQ multiplex PCR, and TCRdb's table has in-frame clones only and misses some. The sample contains 15,000 or so clones, 85% to 90% of which appear only once. These data come from a study of blood T cell dynamics during melanoma immunotherapy. The clonotype originates from a human donor with melanoma. The specimen was blood, collected from a patient treated with checkpoint blockade.

In DNA, the CDR3 is TGCGCCAGCAGCCAAGAAGGACAGGCAAACAATGAGCAGTTCTTC. Translation: CASSQEGQANNEQFF. The chain has TRBV4-3 and TRBJ2-1; 7 bases fit TRBD1. Germline V gene sequence: CDR1 LGHNA, CDR2 YSLEER. The CDR3 is made up of 15 amino acids. J was trimmed by 5 bases and V by 0 bases; bases with no gene match: 4.